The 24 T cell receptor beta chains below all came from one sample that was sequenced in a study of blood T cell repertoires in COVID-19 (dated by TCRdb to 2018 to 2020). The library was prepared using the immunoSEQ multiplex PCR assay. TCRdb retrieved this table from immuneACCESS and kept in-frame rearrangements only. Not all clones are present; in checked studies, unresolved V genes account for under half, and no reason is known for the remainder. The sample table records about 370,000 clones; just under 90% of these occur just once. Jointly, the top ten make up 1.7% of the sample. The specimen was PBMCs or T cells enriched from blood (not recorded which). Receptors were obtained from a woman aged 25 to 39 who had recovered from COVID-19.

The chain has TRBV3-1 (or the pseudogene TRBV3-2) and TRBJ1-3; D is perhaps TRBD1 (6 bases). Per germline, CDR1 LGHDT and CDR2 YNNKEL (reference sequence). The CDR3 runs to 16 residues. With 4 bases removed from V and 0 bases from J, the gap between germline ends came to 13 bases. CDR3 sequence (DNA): TGTGCCAGCAGCCGGGAGGGGACAAGCTCTGGAAACACCATATATTTT. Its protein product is CASSREGTSSGNTIYF.

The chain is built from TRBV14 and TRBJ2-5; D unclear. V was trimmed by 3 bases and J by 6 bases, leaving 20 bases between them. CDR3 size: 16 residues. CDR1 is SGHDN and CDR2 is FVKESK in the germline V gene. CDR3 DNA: TGTGCCAGCAGCCACATTTCCCCCCGAGCGTCTAAGACCCAGTACTTC. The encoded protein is CASSHISPRASKTQYF.

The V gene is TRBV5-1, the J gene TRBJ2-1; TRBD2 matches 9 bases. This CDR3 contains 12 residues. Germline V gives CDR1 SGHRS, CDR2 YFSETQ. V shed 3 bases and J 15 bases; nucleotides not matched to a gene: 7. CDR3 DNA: TGCGCCAGCAGCTCTTTAGCGGGAGATTGGTTCTTC. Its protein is CASSSLAGDWFF.

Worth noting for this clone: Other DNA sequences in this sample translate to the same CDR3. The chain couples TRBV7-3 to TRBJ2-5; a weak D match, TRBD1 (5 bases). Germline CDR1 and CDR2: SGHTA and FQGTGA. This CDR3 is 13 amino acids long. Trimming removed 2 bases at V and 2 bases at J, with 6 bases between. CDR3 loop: CASSLGQQETQYF. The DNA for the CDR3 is TGTGCCAGCAGCTTAGGACAACAAGAGACCCAGTACTTC.

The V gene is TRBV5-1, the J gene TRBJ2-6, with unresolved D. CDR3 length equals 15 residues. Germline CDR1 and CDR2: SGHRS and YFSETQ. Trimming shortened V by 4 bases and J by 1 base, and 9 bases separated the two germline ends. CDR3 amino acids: CASSGSASGANVLTF. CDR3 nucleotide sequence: TGCGCCAGCAGCGGCAGTGCTTCTGGGGCCAACGTCCTGACTTTC.

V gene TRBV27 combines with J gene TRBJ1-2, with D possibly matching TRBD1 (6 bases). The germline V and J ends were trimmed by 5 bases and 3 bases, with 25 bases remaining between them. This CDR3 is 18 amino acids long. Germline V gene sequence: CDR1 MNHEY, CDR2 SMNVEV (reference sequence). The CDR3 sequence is CASSPDFLLDRSDYGYTF. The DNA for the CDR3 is TGTGCCAGCAGTCCCGACTTCCTACTCGACAGGTCTGACTATGGCTACACCTTC.

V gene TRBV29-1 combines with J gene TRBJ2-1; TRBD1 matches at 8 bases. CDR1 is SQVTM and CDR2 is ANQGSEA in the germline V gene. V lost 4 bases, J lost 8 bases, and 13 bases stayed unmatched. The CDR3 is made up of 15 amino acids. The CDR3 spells CSVVLVDRVSHEQFF. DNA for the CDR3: TGCAGCGTTGTTTTGGTGGACAGGGTTTCCCATGAGCAGTTCTTC.

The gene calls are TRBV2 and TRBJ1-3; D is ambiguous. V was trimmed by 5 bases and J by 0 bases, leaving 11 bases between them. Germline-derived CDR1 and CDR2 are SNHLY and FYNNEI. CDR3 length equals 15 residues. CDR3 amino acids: CASSNGRSSGNTIYF. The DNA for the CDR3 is TGTGCCAGCAGTAATGGCAGGTCCTCTGGAAACACCATATATTTT.

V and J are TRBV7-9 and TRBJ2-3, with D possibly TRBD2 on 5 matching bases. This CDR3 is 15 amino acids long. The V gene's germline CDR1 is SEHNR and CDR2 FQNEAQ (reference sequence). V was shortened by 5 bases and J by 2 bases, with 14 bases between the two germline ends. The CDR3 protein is CASSPRGFPTDTQYF. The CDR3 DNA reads TGTGCCAGCAGCCCCCGAGGGTTCCCCACAGATACGCAGTATTTT.

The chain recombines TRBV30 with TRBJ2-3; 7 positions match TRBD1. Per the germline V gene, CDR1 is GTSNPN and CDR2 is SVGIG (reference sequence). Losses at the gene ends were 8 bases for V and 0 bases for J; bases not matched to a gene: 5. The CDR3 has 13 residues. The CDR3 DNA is TGTGCCCGCTCGACAGGGAGCACAGATACGCAGTATTTT. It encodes CARSTGSTDTQYF.

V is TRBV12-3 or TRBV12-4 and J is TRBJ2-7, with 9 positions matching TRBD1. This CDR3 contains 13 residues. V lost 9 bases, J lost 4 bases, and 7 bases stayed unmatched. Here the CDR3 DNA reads TGTGCCAGTACGGGGGACAGGGTATACGAGCAGTACTTC. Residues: CASTGDRVYEQYF.

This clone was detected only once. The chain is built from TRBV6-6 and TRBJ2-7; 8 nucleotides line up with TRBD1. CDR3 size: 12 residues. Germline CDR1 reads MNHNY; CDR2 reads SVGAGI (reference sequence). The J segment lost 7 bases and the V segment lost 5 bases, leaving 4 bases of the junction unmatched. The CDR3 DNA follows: TGTGCCAGCAGTAGACAGGGGTTTGAGCAGTACTTC. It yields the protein CASSRQGFEQYF.

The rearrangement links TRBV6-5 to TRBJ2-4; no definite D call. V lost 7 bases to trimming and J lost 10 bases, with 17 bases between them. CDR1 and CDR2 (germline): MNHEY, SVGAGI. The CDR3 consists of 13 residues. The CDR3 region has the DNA TGTGCCAGCAATGGGTCTCCAGGCATGATTCAGTACTTC. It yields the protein CASNGSPGMIQYF.

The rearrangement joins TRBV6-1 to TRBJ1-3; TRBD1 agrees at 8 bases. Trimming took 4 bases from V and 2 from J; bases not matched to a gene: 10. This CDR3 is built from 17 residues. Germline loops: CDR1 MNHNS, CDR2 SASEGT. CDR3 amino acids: CASSGQDRVVPGNTIYF. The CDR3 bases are TGTGCCAGCAGTGGTCAGGACAGGGTGGTTCCTGGAAACACCATATATTTT.

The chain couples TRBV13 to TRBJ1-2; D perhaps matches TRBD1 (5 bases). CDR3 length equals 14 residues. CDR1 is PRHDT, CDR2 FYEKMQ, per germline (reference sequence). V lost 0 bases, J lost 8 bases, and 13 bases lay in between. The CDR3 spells CASSLGYEGVGYTF. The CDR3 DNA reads TGTGCCAGCAGCTTAGGTTATGAAGGGGTCGGCTACACCTTC.

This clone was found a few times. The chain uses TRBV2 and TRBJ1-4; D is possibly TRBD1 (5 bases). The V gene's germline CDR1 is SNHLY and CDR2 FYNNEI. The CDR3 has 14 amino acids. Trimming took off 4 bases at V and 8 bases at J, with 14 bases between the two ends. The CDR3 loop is CASSVAPGGEKLFF. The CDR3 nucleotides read TGTGCCAGCAGTGTTGCCCCGGGGGGGGAAAAACTGTTTTTT.

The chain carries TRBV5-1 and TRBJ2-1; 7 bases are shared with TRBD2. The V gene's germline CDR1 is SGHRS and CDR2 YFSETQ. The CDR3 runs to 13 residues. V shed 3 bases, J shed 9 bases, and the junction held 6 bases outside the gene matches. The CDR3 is CASSSTSASEQFF. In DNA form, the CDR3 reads TGCGCCAGCAGCTCAACTAGCGCGAGTGAGCAGTTCTTC.

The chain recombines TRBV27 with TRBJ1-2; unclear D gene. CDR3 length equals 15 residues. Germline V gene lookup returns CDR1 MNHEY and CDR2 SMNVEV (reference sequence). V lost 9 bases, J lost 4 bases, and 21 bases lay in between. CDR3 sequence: CASRHFESGGYGYTF. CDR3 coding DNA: TGTGCCAGTAGGCATTTTGAATCCGGCGGCTATGGCTACACCTTC.

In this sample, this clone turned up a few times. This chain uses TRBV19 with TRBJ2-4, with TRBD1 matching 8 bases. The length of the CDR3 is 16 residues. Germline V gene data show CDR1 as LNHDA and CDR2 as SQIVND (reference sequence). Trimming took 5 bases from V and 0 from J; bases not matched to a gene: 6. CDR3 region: CASSLLGQGAKNIQYF. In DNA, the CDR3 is TGTGCCAGTAGTCTGCTCGGACAGGGAGCCAAAAACATTCAGTACTTC.

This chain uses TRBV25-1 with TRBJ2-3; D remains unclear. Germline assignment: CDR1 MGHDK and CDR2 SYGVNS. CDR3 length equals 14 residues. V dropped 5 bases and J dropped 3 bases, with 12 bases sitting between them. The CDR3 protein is CASSPADLTDTQYF. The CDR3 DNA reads TGTGCCAGCAGTCCGGCGGATTTAACAGATACGCAGTATTTT. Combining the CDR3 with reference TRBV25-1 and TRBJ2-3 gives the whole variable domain EADIYQTPRYLVIGTGKKITLECSQTMGHDKMYWYQQDPGMELHLIHYSYGVNSTEKGDLSSESTVSRIRTEHFPLTLESARPSHTSQYLCASSPADLTDTQYFGPGTRLTVL.

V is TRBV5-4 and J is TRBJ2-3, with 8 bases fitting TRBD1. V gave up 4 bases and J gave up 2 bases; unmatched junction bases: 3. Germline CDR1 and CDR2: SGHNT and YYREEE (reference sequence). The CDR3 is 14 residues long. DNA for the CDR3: TGTGCCAGCAGCCCGGGACAGGTCACAGATACGCAGTATTTT. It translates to CASSPGQVTDTQYF.

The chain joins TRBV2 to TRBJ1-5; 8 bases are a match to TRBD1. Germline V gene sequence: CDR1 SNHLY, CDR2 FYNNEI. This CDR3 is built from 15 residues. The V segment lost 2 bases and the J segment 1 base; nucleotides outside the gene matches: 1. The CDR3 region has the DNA TGTGCCAGCAGTGAAAGACAGGGGAGCAATCAGCCCCAGCATTTT. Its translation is CASSERQGSNQPQHF.

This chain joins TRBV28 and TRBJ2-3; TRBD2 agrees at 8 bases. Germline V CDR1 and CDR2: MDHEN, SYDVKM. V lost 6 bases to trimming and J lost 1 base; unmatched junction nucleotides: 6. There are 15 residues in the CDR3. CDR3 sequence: CASRLLGGGTDTQYF. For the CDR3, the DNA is TGTGCCAGCAGACTCCTCGGGGGGGGCACAGATACGCAGTATTTT.

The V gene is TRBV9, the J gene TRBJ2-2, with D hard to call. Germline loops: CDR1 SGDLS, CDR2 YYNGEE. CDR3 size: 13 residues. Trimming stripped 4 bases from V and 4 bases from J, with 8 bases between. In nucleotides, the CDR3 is TGTGCCAGCAGCCCCCTCTTCACCGGGGAGCTGTTTTTT. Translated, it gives CASSPLFTGELFF. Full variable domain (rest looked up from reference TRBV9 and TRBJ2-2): DSGVTQTPKHLITATGQRVTLRCSPRSGDLSVYWYQQSLDQGLQFLIQYYNGEERAKGNILERFSAQQFPDLHSELNLSSLELGDSALYFCASSPLFTGELFFGEGSRLTVL.